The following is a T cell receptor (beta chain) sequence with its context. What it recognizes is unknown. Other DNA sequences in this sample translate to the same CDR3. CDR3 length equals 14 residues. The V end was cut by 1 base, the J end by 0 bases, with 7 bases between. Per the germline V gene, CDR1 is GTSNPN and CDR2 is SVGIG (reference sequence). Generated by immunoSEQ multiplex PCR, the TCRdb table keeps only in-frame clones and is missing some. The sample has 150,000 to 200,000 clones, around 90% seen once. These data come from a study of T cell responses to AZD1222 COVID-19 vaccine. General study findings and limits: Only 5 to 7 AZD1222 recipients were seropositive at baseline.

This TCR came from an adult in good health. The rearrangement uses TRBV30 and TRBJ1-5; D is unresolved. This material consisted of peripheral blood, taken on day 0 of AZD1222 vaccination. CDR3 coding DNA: TGTGCCTGGAGTGAAGGGAATAGCAATCAGCCCCAGCATTTT. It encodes CAWSEGNSNQPQHF.